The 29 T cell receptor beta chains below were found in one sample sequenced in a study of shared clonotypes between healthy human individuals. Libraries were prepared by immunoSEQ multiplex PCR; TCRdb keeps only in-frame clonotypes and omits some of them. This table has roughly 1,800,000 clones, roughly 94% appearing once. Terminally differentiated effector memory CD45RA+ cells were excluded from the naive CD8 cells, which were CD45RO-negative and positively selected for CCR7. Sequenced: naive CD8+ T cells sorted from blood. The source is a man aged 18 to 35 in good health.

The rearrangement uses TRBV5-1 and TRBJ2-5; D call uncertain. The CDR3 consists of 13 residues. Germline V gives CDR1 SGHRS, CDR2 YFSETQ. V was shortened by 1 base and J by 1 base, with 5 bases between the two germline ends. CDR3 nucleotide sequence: TGCGCCAGCAGCTTGAACACCCAAGAGACCCAGTACTTC. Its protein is CASSLNTQETQYF.

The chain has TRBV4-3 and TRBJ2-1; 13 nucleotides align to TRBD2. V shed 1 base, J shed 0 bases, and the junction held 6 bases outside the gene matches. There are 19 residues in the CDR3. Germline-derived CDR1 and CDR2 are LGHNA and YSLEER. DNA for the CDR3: TGCGCCAGCAGCCAAGGCGGACTAGCGGGAGATCGCTCCTACAATGAGCAGTTCTTC. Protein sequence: CASSQGGLAGDRSYNEQFF.

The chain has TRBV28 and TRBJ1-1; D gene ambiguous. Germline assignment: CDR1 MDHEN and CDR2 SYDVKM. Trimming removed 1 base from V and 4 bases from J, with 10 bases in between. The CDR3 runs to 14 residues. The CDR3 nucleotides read TGTGCCAGCAGTTTATCCCCAGCCGTCACTGAAGCTTTCTTT. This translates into CASSLSPAVTEAFF.

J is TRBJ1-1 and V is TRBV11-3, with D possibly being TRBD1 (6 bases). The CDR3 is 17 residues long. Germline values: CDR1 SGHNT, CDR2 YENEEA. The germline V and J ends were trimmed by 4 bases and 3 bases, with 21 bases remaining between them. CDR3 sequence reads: CASSSADLRDTYTEAFF. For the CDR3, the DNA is TGTGCCAGCAGCTCGGCGGACTTGCGGGACACCTACACTGAAGCTTTCTTT.

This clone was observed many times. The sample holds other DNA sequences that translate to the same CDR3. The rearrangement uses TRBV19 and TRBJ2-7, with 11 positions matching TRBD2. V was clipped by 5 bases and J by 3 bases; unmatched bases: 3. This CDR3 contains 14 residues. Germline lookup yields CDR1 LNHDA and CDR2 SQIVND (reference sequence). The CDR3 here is CASSPGTSGYEQYF. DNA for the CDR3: TGTGCCAGTAGTCCCGGGACTAGCGGCTACGAGCAGTACTTC.

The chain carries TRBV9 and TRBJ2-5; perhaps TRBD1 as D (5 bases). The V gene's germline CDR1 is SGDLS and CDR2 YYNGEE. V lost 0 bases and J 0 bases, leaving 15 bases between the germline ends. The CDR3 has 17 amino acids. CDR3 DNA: TGTGCCAGCAGCGTAGGTCTGACAGATGACTACCAAGAGACCCAGTACTTC. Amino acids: CASSVGLTDDYQETQYF.

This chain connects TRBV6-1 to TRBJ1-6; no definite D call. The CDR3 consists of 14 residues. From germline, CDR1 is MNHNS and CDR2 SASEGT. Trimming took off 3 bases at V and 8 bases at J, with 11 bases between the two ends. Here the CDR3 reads CASSDLGFDSPLHF. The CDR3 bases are TGTGCCAGCAGTGATCTGGGGTTCGATTCACCCCTCCACTTT.

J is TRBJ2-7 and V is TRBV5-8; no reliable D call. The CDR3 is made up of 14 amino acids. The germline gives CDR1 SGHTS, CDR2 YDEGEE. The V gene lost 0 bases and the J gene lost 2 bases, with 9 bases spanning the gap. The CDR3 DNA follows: TGTGCCAGCAGCTTGGAATCGGATACCTACGAGCAGTACTTC. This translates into CASSLESDTYEQYF.

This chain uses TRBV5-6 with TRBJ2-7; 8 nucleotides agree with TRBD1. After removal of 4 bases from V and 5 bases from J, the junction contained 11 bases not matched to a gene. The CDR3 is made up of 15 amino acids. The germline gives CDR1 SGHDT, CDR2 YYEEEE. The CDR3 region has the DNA TGTGCCAGCAGCCATCCACGCAGGGGGCTAAACGAGCAGTACTTC. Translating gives CASSHPRRGLNEQYF. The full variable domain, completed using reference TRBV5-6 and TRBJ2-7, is DAGVTQSPTHLIKTRGQQVTLRCSPKSGHDTVSWYQQALGQGPQFIFQYYEEEERQRGNFPDRFSGHQFPNYSSELNVNALLLGDSALYLCASSHPRRGLNEQYFGPGTRLTVT.

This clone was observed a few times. CDR3 coding DNA: TGCGCCAGCAGCCGAGGAGGGCGGACTCCCAATGAAAAACTGTTTTTT. Translation: CASSRGGRTPNEKLFF. V is TRBV4-1 and J is TRBJ1-4; D is ambiguous. Trimming removed 4 bases from V and 5 bases from J, with 17 bases in between. This CDR3 is built from 16 residues. Germline V gene lookup returns CDR1 MGHRA and CDR2 YSYEKL.

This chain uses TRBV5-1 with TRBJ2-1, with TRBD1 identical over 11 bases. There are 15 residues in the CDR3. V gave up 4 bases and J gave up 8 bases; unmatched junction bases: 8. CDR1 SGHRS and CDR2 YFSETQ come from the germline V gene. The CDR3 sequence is CASSPDRGRLDEQFF. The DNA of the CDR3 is TGCGCCAGCAGCCCGGACAGGGGGCGCTTAGATGAGCAGTTCTTC.

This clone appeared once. In nucleotides, the CDR3 is TGTGCCAGCACTGGGGGTCGGACTGAAGCTTTCTTT. This translates into CASTGGRTEAFF. The rearrangement uses TRBV6-1 and TRBJ1-1, with D possibly being TRBD1 (5 bases). This CDR3 has 12 residues. Germline V CDR1 and CDR2: MNHNS, SASEGT. V was trimmed by 7 bases and J by 5 bases, leaving 11 bases between them.

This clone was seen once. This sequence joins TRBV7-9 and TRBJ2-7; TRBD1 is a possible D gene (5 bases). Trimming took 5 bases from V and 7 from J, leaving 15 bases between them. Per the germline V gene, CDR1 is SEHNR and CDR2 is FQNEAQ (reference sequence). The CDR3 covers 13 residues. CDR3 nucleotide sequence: TGTGCCAGCAGCCTATCGACAGTACCGGAGCAGTACTTC. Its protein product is CASSLSTVPEQYF.

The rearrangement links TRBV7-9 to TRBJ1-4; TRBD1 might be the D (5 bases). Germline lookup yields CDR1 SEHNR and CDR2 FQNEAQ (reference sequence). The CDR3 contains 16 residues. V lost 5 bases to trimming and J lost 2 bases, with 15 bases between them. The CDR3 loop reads CASSPARGATNEKLFF. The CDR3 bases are TGTGCCAGCAGCCCCGCCCGGGGCGCGACTAATGAAAAACTGTTTTTT. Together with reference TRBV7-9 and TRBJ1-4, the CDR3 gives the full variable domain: DTGVSQNPRHKITKRGQNVTFRCDPISEHNRLYWYRQTLGQGPEFLTYFQNEAQLEKSRLLSDRFSAERPKGSFSTLEIQRTEQGDSAMYLCASSPARGATNEKLFFGSGTQLSVL.

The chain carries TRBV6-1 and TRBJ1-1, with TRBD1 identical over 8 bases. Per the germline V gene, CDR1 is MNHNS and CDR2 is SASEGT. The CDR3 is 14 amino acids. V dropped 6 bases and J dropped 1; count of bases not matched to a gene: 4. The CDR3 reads CASRVQGENTEAFF. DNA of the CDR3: TGTGCCAGCAGAGTACAGGGGGAGAACACTGAAGCTTTCTTT.

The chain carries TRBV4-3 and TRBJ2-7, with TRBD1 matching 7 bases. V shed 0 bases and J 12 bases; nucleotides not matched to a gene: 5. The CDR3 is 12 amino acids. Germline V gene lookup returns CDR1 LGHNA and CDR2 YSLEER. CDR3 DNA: TGCGCCAGCAGCCAAGATCGGGACAGCATGTACTTC. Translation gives CASSQDRDSMYF.

The CDR3 coding sequence is TGTGCCAGCTCACCAGAGGGGGGCTATGGCTACACCTTC. This gives the protein CASSPEGGYGYTF. The chain combines TRBV18 with TRBJ1-2; TRBD1 is a possible D gene (6 bases). This CDR3 spans 13 amino acids. Between the trimmed V and J ends, which lost 2 bases and 4 bases, there was a span of 8 bases. Germline V gene data show CDR1 as KGHSH and CDR2 as LQKENI.

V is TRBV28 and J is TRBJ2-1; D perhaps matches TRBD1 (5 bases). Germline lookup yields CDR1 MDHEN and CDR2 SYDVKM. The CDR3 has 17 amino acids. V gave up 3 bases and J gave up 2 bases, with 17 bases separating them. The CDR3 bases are TGTGCCAGCAGTTTTAGCCAGGGCATAATCACCTACAATGAGCAGTTCTTC. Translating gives CASSFSQGIITYNEQFF.

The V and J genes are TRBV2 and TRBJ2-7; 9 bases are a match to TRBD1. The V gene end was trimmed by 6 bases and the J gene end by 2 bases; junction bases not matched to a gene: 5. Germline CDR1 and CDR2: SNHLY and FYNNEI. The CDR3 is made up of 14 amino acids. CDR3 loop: CASRLDRGAYEQYF. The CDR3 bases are TGTGCCAGCAGATTGGACAGGGGCGCCTACGAGCAGTACTTC.

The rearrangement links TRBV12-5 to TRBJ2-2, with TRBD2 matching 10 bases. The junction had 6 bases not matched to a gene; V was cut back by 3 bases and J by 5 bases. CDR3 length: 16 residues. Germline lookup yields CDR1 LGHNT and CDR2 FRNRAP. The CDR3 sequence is CASGFIAGGRTGELFF. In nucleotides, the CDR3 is TGTGCTAGTGGTTTTATAGCGGGAGGTAGGACCGGGGAGCTGTTTTTT. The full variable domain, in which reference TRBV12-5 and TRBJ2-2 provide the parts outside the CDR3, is DARVTQTPRHKVTEMGQEVTMRCQPILGHNTVFWYRQTMMQGLELLAYFRNRAPLDDSGMPKDRFSAEMPDATLATLKIQPSEPRDSAVYFCASGFIAGGRTGELFFGEGSRLTVL.

CDR3: CASSLDWGVLTYEQYF. The CDR3, as DNA: TGTGCCAGCAGCTTAGATTGGGGGGTACTTACCTACGAGCAGTACTTC. This chain links TRBV7-8 with TRBJ2-7; tentative D call: TRBD2 (6 bases). The CDR3 has 16 amino acids. Germline CDR1 is SGHVS and CDR2 is FQNEAQ. Trimming shortened V by 1 base and J by 2 bases, and 15 bases separated the two germline ends.

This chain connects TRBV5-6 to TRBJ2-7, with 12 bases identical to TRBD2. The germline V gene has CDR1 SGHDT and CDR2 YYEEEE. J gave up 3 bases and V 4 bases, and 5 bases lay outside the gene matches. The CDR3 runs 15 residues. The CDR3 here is CASSLASGRVYEQYF. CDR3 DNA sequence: TGTGCCAGCAGCCTTGCTAGCGGGAGGGTCTACGAGCAGTACTTC.

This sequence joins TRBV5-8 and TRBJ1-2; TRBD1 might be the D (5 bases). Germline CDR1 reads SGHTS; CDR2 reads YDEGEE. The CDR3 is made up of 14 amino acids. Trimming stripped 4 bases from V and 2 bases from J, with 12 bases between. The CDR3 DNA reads TGTGCCAGCAGCCTGCCAGGGTCGAACTATGGCTACACCTTC. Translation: CASSLPGSNYGYTF.

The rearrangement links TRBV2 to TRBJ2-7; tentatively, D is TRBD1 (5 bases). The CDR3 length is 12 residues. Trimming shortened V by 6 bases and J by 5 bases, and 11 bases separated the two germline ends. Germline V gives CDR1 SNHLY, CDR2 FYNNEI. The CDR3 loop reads CASRDIKDEQYF. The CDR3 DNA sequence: TGTGCCAGCAGGGACATAAAAGACGAGCAGTACTTC.

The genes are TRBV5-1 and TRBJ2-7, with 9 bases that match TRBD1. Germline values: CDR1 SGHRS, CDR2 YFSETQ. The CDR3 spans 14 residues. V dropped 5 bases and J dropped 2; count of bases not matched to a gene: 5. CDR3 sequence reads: CASSWDRVTYEQYF. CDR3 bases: TGCGCCAGCAGTTGGGACAGGGTCACCTACGAGCAGTACTTC.

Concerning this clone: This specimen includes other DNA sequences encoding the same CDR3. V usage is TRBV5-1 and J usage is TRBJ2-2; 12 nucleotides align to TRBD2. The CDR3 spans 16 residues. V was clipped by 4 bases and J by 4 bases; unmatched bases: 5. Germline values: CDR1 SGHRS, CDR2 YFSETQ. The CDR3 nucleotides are TGCGCCAGCAGCCCCCGACTAGCGGGAGTCACCGGGGAGCTGTTTTTT. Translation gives CASSPRLAGVTGELFF. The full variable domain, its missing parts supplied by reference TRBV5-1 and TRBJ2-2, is KAGVTQTPRYLIKTRGQQVTLSCSPISGHRSVSWYQQTPGQGLQFLFEYFSETQRNKGNFPGRFSGRQFSNSRSEMNVSTLELGDSALYLCASSPRLAGVTGELFFGEGSRLTVL.

In nucleotides, the CDR3 is TGTGCCAGCCTACCGGGACAGGATAGTGCTGGGGCCAACGTCCTGACTTTC. This gives the protein CASLPGQDSAGANVLTF. The chain uses TRBV2 and TRBJ2-6; 8 bases map to TRBD1. The CDR3 is 17 amino acids. J was trimmed by 2 bases and V by 8 bases; bases with no gene match: 11. In germline, CDR1 is SNHLY, CDR2 FYNNEI.

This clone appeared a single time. The CDR3 DNA reads TGTGCCAGCAGCGCCCGGGACGCGCCCTACGAGCAGTACTTC. Its translation is CASSARDAPYEQYF. The chain joins TRBV9 to TRBJ2-7, with D perhaps given as TRBD1 or TRBD2 (5 bases each). V lost 3 bases and J lost 2, with 12 bases in between. The CDR3 is 14 residues long. Germline values: CDR1 SGDLS, CDR2 YYNGEE.

The DNA for the CDR3 is TGCGCCAGCAGCCGACGTGAGGGCAACCCCTTTCAAGAGACCCAGTACTTC. This codes for CASSRREGNPFQETQYF. The chain has TRBV4-1 and TRBJ2-5, with a possible D match to TRBD2 (5 bases). Germline assignment: CDR1 MGHRA and CDR2 YSYEKL. V shed 4 bases and J shed 2 bases, with 20 bases lying between them. The length of the CDR3 is 17 residues.